This T cell receptor (beta chain) was captured in a study of CD8+ T cells in alopecia areata. Broader study findings: In scalp, tofacitinib significantly decreased clonality and expanded CD8+ clones among the top 100.

Worth noting for this clone: Its cognate antigen is unknown.

Specified treatment: oral pan-JAK inhibitor, 5-10 mg twice daily. The CDR3 is made up of 15 amino acids. V was clipped by 1 base and J by 0 bases, with 7 bases between them. In germline, CDR1 is SNHLY, CDR2 FYNNEI. Extraction of RNA preceded its reverse transcription into cDNA, which served as the sequencing template. Method: immunoSEQ multiplex PCR; TCRdb's copy keeps in-frame clones and lacks some. The sample comprises roughly 190,000 clones, more than 55% of which are singletons, and about 0.69% rests with the top ten. The sequence was collected from a human donor with alopecia areata. Sequenced material: CD4+ T cells sorted from blood, taken at week 4, from a patient treated with tofacitinib. The rearrangement links TRBV2 to TRBJ1-5, with D hard to call. Written as DNA, the CDR3 is TGTGCCAGCAGTGAAGTCAGAAATAGCAATCAGCCCCAGCATTTT. Translation: CASSEVRNSNQPQHF.